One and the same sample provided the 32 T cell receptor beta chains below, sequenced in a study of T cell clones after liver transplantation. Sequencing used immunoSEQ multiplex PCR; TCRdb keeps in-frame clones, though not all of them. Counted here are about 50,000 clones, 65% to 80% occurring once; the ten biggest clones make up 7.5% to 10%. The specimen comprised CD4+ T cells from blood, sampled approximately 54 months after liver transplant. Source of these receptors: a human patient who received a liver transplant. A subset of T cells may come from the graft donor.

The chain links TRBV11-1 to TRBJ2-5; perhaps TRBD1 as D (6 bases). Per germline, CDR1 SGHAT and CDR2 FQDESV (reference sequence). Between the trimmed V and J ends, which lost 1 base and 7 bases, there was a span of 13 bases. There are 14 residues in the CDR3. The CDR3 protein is CASSLVRTEGTQYF. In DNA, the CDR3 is TGTGCCAGCAGCTTAGTCCGGACAGAAGGGACCCAGTACTTC.

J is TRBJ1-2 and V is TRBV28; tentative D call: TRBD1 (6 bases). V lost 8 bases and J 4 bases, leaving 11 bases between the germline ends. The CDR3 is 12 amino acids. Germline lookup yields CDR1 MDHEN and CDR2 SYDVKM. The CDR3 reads CASVDRTYGYTF. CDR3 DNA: TGTGCCAGCGTAGACAGGACCTATGGCTACACCTTC.

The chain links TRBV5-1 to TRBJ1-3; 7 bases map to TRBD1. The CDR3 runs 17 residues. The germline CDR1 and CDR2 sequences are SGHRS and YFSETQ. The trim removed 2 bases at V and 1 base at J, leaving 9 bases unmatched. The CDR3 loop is CASSLFGSTGSGNTIYF. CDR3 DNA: TGCGCCAGCAGCTTATTTGGCTCGACAGGGTCTGGAAACACCATATATTTT.

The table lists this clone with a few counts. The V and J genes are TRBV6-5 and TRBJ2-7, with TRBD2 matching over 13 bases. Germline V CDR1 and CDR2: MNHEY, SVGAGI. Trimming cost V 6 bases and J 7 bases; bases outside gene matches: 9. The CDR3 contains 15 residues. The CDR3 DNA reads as TGTGCCAGCAGCCTGACTAGCGGGGGGCCTAGGGAGCAGTACTTC. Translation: CASSLTSGGPREQYF.

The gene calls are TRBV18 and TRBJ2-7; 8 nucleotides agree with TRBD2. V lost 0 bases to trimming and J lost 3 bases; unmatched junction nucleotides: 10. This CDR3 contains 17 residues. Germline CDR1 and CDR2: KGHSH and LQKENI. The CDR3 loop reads CASSPPGMAGGGYEQYF. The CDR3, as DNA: TGTGCCAGCTCACCACCAGGAATGGCGGGGGGCGGCTACGAGCAGTACTTC.

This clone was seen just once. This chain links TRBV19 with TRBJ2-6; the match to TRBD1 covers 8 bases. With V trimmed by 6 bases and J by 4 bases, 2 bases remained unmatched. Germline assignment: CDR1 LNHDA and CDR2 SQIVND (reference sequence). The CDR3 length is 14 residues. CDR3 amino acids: CASRTGEGANVLTF. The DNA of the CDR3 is TGTGCCAGTAGGACAGGGGAAGGGGCCAACGTCCTGACTTTC.

The DNA of the CDR3 is TGCGCCAGCTTTACTAGCGGGGCCTGCGATGAGCAGTTCTTC. Translated: CASFTSGACDEQFF. The chain uses TRBV10-1 and TRBJ2-1, with TRBD2 matching 10 bases. From germline, CDR1 is WNHNN and CDR2 SYGVQD (reference sequence). The CDR3 extends over 14 amino acids. V was pared by 8 bases and J by 8 bases, with 9 bases of the junction left unmatched.

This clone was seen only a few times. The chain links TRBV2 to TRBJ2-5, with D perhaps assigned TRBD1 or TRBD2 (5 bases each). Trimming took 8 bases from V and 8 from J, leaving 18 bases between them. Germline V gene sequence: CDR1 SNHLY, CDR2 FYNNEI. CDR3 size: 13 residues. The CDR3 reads CASSERSGLTQYF. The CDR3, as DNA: TGTGCCAGCTCAGAGCGGTCAGGGCTCACCCAGTACTTC.

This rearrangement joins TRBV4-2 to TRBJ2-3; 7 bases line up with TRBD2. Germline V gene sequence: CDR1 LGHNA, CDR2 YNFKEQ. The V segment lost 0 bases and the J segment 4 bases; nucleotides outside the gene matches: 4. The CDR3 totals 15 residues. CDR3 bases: TGTGCCAGCAGCCAAGATGGGGGGGTCTCAGATACGCAGTATTTT. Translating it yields CASSQDGGVSDTQYF.

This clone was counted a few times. CDR3 residues: CASSYGSSGGETQYF. The CDR3 region has the DNA TGTGCCAGCAGTTACGGGAGTAGCGGAGGAGAGACCCAGTACTTC. This rearrangement joins TRBV6-6 to TRBJ2-5, with D possibly being TRBD2 (6 bases). This CDR3 comprises 15 residues. Germline V gives CDR1 MNHNY, CDR2 SVGAGI (reference sequence). Trimming took off 2 bases at V and 4 bases at J, with 14 bases between the two ends.

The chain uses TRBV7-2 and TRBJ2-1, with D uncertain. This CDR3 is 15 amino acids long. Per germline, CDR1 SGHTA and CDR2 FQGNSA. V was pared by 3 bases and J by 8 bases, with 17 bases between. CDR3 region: CASSLEARKGYEQFF. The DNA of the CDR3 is TGTGCCAGCAGCTTGGAAGCAAGGAAGGGCTATGAGCAGTTCTTC. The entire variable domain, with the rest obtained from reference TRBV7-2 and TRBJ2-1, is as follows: GAGVSQSPSNKVTEKGKDVELRCDPISGHTALYWYRQSLGQGLEFLIYFQGNSAPDKSGLPSDRFSAERTGGSVSTLTIQRTQQEDSAVYLCASSLEARKGYEQFFGPGTRLTVL.

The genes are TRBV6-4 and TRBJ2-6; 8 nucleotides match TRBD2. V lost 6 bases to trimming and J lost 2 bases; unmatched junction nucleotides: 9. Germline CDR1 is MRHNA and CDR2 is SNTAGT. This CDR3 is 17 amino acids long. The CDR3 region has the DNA TGTGCCAGCAGCCCCCAGGCGGGGGGAACTGGGGCCAACGTCCTGACTTTC. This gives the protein CASSPQAGGTGANVLTF.

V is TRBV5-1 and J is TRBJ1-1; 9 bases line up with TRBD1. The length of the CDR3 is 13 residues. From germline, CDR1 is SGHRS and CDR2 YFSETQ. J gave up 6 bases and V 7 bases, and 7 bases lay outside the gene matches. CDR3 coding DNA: TGCGCCAGCCCCGCGGACAGGGGCGCTGAAGCTTTCTTT. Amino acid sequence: CASPADRGAEAFF.

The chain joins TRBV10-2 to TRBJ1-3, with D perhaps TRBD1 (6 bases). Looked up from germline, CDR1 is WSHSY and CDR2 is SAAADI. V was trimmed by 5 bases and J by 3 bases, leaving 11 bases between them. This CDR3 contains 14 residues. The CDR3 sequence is CASSRGQDGNTIYF. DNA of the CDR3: TGCGCCAGCAGTCGGGGGCAAGATGGAAACACCATATATTTT.

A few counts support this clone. CDR3 DNA: TGTGCCAGCAGCTTGGATAGCGGGGTCCCTGAGCAGTTCTTC. Protein: CASSLDSGVPEQFF. The chain couples TRBV11-3 to TRBJ2-1, with 8 bases that match TRBD2. V gave up 3 bases and J gave up 9 bases; unmatched junction bases: 7. The V gene's germline CDR1 is SGHNT and CDR2 YENEEA. The CDR3 consists of 14 residues.

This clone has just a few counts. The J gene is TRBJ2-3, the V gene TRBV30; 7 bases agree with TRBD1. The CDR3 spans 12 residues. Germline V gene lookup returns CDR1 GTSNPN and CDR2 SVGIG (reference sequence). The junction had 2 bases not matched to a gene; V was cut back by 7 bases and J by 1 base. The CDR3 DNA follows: TGTGCCTCGGGACAGCGCACAGATACGCAGTATTTT. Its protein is CASGQRTDTQYF.

CDR3 amino acids: CATRSGTLSGNTIYF. CDR3 nucleotide sequence: TGTGCCACCCGGAGCGGGACACTCTCTGGAAACACCATATATTTT. V and J are TRBV27 and TRBJ1-3, with a weak D call TRBD1 (6 bases). This CDR3 comprises 15 residues. V dropped 10 bases and J dropped 0 bases, with 16 bases sitting between them. Germline V lookup: CDR1 MNHEY, CDR2 SMNVEV (reference sequence).

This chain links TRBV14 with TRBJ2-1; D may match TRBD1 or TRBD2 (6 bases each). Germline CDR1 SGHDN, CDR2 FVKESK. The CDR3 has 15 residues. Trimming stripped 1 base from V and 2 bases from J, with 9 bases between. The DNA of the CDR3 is TGTGCCAGCAGCCAAGGGGGGGCGGCCTACAATGAGCAGTTCTTC. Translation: CASSQGGAAYNEQFF.

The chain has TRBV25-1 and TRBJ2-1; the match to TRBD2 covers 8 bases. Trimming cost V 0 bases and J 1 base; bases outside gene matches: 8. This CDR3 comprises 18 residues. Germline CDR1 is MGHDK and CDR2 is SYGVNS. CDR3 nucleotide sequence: TGTGCCAGCAGTGAATATAGCAAGCGGGGGACATCCTACAATGAGCAGTTCTTC. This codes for CASSEYSKRGTSYNEQFF.

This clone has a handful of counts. The CDR3 region is CASSVGTGDGYTF. The CDR3 DNA reads TGTGCCAGCAGCGTAGGGACAGGGGATGGCTACACCTTC. The rearrangement links TRBV9 to TRBJ1-2; 9 positions match TRBD1. V lost 0 bases and J lost 6; bases outside the gene matches: 0. The CDR3 has 13 amino acids. Per the germline V gene, CDR1 is SGDLS and CDR2 is YYNGEE.

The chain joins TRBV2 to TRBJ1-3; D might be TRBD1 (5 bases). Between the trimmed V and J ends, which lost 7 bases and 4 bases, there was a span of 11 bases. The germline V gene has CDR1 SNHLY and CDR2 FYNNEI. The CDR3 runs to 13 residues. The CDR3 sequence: CASKRTLGNTIYF. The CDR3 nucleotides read TGTGCCAGCAAACGGACACTGGGAAACACCATATATTTT.

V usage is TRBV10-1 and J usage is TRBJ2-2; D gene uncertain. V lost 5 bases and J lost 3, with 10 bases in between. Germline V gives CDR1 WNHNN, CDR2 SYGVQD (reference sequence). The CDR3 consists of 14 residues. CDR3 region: CASSRERDTGELFF. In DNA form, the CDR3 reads TGCGCCAGCAGTAGAGAAAGAGACACCGGGGAGCTGTTTTTT.

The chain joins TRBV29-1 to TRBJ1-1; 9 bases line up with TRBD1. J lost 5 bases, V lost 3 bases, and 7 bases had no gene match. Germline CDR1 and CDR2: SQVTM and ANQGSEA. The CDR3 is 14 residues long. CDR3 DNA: TGCAGCGTTGATTTTGGACAGGGGAGGACTGAAGCTTTCTTT. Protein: CSVDFGQGRTEAFF.

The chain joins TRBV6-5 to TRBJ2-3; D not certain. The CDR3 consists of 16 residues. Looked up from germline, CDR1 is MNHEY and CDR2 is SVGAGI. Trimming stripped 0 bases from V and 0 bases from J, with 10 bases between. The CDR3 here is CASSYSISFSTDTQYF. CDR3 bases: TGTGCCAGCAGTTACTCGATTAGCTTTAGCACAGATACGCAGTATTTT.

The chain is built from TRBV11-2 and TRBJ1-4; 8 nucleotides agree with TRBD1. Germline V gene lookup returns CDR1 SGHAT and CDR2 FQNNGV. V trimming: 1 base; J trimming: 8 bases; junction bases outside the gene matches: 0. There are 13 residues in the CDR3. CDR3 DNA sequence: TGTGCCAGCAGCTTAGGACAGGGGGAAAAACTGTTTTTT. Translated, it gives CASSLGQGEKLFF.

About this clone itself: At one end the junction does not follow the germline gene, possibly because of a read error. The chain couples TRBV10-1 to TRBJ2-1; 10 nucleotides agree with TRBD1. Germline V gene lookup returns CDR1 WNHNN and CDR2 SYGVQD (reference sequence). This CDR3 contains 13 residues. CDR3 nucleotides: TGCGCCAGCAGTGAGTCCGACAGGGGGCCTTGGGTCTTC. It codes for CASSESDRGPWVF.

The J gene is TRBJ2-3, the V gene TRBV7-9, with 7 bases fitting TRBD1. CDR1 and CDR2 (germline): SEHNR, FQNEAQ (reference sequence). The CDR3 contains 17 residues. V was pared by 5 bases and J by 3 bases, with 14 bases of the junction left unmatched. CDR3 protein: CASSPRSGDRGTDTQYF. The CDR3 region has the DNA TGTGCCAGCAGCCCGAGGTCTGGGGACAGAGGGACAGATACGCAGTATTTT. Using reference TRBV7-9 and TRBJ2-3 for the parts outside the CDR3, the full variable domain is DTGVSQNPRHKITKRGQNVTFRCDPISEHNRLYWYRQTLGQGPEFLTYFQNEAQLEKSRLLSDRFSAERPKGSFSTLEIQRTEQGDSAMYLCASSPRSGDRGTDTQYFGPGTRLTVL.

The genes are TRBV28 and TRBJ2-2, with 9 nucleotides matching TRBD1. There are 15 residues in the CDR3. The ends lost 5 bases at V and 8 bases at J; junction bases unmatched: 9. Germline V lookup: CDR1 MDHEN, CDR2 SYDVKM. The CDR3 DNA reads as TGTGCCAGCAGTCCCCGGGGACAGGGCGTGGGGGAGCTGTTTTTT. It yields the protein CASSPRGQGVGELFF.

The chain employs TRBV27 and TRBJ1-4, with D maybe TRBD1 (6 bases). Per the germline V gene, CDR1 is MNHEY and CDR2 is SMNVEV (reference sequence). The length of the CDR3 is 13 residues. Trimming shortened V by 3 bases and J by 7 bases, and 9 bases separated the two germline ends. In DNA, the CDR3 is TGTGCCAGCAGTTTCGGCAGGGGTGAAAAACTGTTTTTT. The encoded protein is CASSFGRGEKLFF.

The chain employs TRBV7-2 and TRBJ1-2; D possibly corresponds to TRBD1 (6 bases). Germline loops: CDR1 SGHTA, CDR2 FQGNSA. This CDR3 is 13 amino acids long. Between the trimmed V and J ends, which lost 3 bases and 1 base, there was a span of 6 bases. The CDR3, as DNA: TGTGCCAGCAGCTTGGACAGTAACTATGGCTACACCTTC. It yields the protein CASSLDSNYGYTF.

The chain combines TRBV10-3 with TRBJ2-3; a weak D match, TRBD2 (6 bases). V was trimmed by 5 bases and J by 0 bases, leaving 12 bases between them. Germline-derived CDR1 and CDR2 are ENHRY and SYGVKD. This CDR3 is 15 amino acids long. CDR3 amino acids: CAISPRGGSTDTQYF. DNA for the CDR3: TGTGCCATCAGTCCTCGTGGGGGGAGCACAGATACGCAGTATTTT.

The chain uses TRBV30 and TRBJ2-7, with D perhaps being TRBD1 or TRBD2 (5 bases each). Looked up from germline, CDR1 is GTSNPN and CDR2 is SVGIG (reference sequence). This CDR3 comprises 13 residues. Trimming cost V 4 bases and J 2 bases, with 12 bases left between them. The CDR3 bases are TGTGCCTGGATCCGGGACCGGCCCTACGAGCAGTACTTC. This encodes CAWIRDRPYEQYF.